The rows below give T cell receptor beta chains drawn from one sample of a study of post-analysis software for immune sequencing data. From the PCR reads, TCRdb called clonotypes with MiXCR, one entry per CDR3 protein. In the table there are around 200,000 distinct CDR3 sequences, 29% of which are singletons. The specimen was blood. The source of these receptors is a girl aged 2-17 years with multiple sclerosis. Each CDR3 is given with its conserved first and last residue. The order of the fields is V gene, J gene, D gene, clone size, CDR3 protein, CDR3 DNA. A D gene is named only where the DNA matches it firmly. Not all rows give a size; the values are once, few, many and, for expanded clones, a class.

TRBV7-9	TRBJ1-5	.	many	CASSTDRDNQPQHF	TGTGCCAGCAGCACGGACAGAGACAATCAGCCCCAGCATTTT
TRBV28	TRBJ1-2	.	.	CASSLQGEYGYTF	TGTGCCAGCAGTTTACAGGGCGAATATGGCTACACCTTC
TRBV6-1	TRBJ2-1	.	many	CASSARGTSSSYNEQFF	TGTGCCAGCAGTGCCCGTGGGACGTCTAGCTCCTACAATGAGCAGTTCTTC
TRBV10-3	TRBJ1-5	.	.	CAISEVGGWQGDTQHF	TGTGCCATCAGTGAGGTCGGTGGTTGGCAGGGCGATACCCAGCATTTT
TRBV18	TRBJ1-2	.	few	CASSPPGRDLSGYTF	TGTGCCAGCTCACCCCCGGGACGGGACCTGTCGGGCTACACCTTC
TRBV6-2/TRBV6-3	TRBJ2-3	.	many	CASSYPSKTDTQYF	TGTGCCAGCAGTTACCCTAGCAAGACAGATACGCAGTATTTT
TRBV14	TRBJ2-7	.	few	CASSQSGTRSYNEQYF	TGTGCCAGCAGCCAGTCCGGGACCCGGTCCTACAATGAGCAGTACTTC
TRBV28	TRBJ2-1	TRBD2	.	CASSPPSGSSYNEQFF	TGTGCCAGCAGTCCACCTAGCGGATCTTCCTACAATGAGCAGTTCTTC
TRBV25-1	TRBJ2-7	TRBD1	many	CASSDGAGGGEQYF	TGTGCCAGCAGTGATGGGGCAGGGGGCGGCGAGCAGTACTTC
TRBV2	TRBJ2-7	TRBD1	few	CASILDRASSYEQYF	TGTGCCAGCATTCTGGACAGGGCCAGCTCCTACGAGCAGTACTTC
TRBV5-5	TRBJ2-5	.	.	CASRIAGIQGTQYF	TGTGCCAGCAGGATCGCGGGGATCCAAGGGACCCAGTACTTC
TRBV7-2	TRBJ2-7	.	.	CASSRTPMGYEQYF	TGTGCCAGCAGCCGGACCCCGATGGGGTACGAGCAGTACTTC
TRBV20-1	TRBJ2-7	TRBD2	.	CSALTLLAGGDEQYF	TGCAGTGCTCTCACCCTACTAGCGGGGGGAGACGAGCAGTACTTC
TRBV10-3	TRBJ2-7	TRBD2	many	CAISGTSGPYEQYF	TGTGCCATCAGTGGGACTAGCGGCCCCTACGAGCAGTACTTC
TRBV6-2/TRBV6-3	TRBJ2-1	.	few	CASSLVGATYNEQFF	TGTGCCAGCAGTCTTGTAGGAGCGACCTACAATGAGCAGTTCTTC
TRBV29-1	TRBJ2-3	TRBD2	many	CSVEVPLAGHTDTQYF	TGCAGCGTTGAAGTCCCCCTAGCGGGACACACAGATACGCAGTATTTT
TRBV11-2	TRBJ2-1	.	.	CASSLAPGTYNEQFF	TGTGCCAGCAGCCTAGCCCCCGGAACCTACAATGAGCAGTTCTTC
TRBV28	TRBJ1-4	.	once	CASMTGGNEKLFF	TGTGCCAGCATGACGGGGGGTAATGAAAAACTGTTTTTT
TRBV12-3/TRBV12-4	TRBJ1-5	.	.	CASSGKGQPQHF	TGTGCCAGCAGTGGGAAAGGTCAGCCCCAGCATTTT
TRBV12-3/TRBV12-4	TRBJ2-5	.	many	CASLFRRSGQETQYF	TGTGCCAGCCTCTTTCGTCGTAGCGGACAAGAGACCCAGTACTTC
TRBV5-1	TRBJ2-5	.	many	CASSQDSPVSTQYF	TGCGCCAGCAGCCAGGACAGCCCTGTGTCGACCCAGTACTTC
TRBV6-5	TRBJ1-2	.	.	CAGSYRPLDGYTF	TGTGCCGGCAGTTACAGGCCTCTCGATGGCTACACCTTC
TRBV15	TRBJ2-6	.	.	CATSREWSSGANVLTF	TGTGCCACCAGCAGAGAGTGGAGCTCTGGGGCCAACGTCCTGACTTTC
TRBV28	TRBJ2-7	.	few	CASSPEGLGHGEQYF	TGTGCCAGCAGTCCGGAGGGTCTCGGGCATGGCGAGCAGTACTTC
TRBV18	TRBJ2-6	.	.	CASPIGPGAPGANVLTF	TGTGCCAGCCCAATAGGTCCAGGGGCGCCCGGGGCCAACGTCCTGACTTTC
TRBV7-6	TRBJ1-1	TRBD1	.	CASSLAGQGAYTEAFF	TGTGCCAGCAGCTTAGCGGGACAGGGGGCTTACACTGAAGCTTTCTTT
TRBV5-1	TRBJ2-1	TRBD2	few	CASSLELGEGEQFF	TGCGCCAGCAGCTTGGAACTAGGGGAGGGAGAGCAGTTCTTC
TRBV6-5	TRBJ2-4	.	many	CASSYGGGLKNIQYF	TGTGCCAGCAGTTACGGGGGAGGCTTAAAGAACATTCAGTACTTC
TRBV3-1	TRBJ2-1	.	many	CASSHPGQAGGNEQFF	TGTGCCAGCAGCCATCCCGGACAGGCCGGGGGGAATGAGCAGTTCTTC
TRBV30	TRBJ2-4	.	.	CAWSTRSGNIQYF	TGTGCCTGGTCGACTCGGAGCGGGAACATTCAGTACTTC
TRBV15	TRBJ2-2	.	few	CATGTRGSGGELFF	TGTGCCACCGGCACCAGGGGTTCCGGCGGGGAGCTGTTTTTT
TRBV20-1	TRBJ1-2	.	.	CSAVKQVFHGYTF	TGCAGTGCGGTGAAACAGGTTTTCCATGGCTACACCTTC
TRBV28	TRBJ2-7	.	few	CASASGGQSFYEQYF	TGTGCCAGCGCCTCCGGGGGTCAGTCCTTTTACGAGCAGTACTTC
TRBV5-1	TRBJ2-5	.	.	CASSSGAGETQYF	TGCGCCAGCAGTTCAGGGGCCGGGGAGACCCAGTACTTC
TRBV7-9	TRBJ1-1	.	.	CASSLLQGRTEAFF	TGTGCCAGCAGCCTCCTACAGGGAAGGACTGAAGCTTTCTTT
TRBV29-1	TRBJ1-1	TRBD1	.	CSVEGDRAQAFF	TGCAGCGTTGAAGGGGACAGGGCACAAGCTTTCTTT
TRBV19	TRBJ2-3	.	once	CASSPLWNPSTDTQYF	TGTGCCAGTAGTCCGCTGTGGAATCCTAGCACAGATACGCAGTATTTT
TRBV7-2	TRBJ2-4	TRBD2	.	CVSSSTGLAGFIGAKNIQYF	TGTGTCAGCAGCAGCACGGGACTAGCGGGGTTTATTGGAGCCAAAAACATTCAGTACTTC
TRBV5-1	TRBJ2-6	.	.	CASSLGVPGLGSGANVLTF	TGCGCCAGCAGCTTGGGAGTTCCCGGATTGGGCTCTGGGGCCAACGTCCTGACTTTC
TRBV28	TRBJ2-1	.	few	CACSPQPGPTRLASSYNEQFF	TGTGCCTGCAGTCCACAACCTGGACCGACCCGGCTAGCTTCCTCTTACAATGAGCAGTTCTTC
TRBV5-1	TRBJ2-7	TRBD1	many	CASSLGGQDYSYEQYF	TGCGCCAGCAGCTTGGGGGGACAGGACTACTCCTACGAGCAGTACTTC
TRBV20-1	TRBJ2-6	.	few	CSAGRRGLLSGANVLTF	TGCAGTGCTGGACGGCGGGGCCTCCTTTCTGGGGCCAACGTCCTGACTTTC
TRBV14	TRBJ1-2	TRBD1	few	CASSRGPGQGGYGYTF	TGTGCCAGCAGCCGGGGGCCAGGACAGGGAGGCTATGGCTACACCTTC
TRBV24-1	TRBJ2-3	.	.	CAASDPRAVTDTQYF	TGTGCCGCCAGTGACCCCCGGGCCGTCACAGATACGCAGTATTTT
TRBV27	TRBJ2-5	TRBD2	many	CASSPLRLAGARETQYF	TGTGCCAGCAGCCCCTTGCGACTAGCGGGAGCGAGAGAGACCCAGTACTTC
TRBV6-2/TRBV6-3	TRBJ2-7	.	many	CASTRGVSTYEQYF	TGTGCCAGCACCAGGGGGGTCTCTACCTACGAGCAGTACTTC
TRBV14	TRBJ1-5	TRBD1	.	CAIPPGQGKNQPQHF	TGTGCCATCCCCCCGGGACAGGGAAAGAATCAGCCCCAGCATTTT
TRBV5-1	TRBJ1-5	.	.	CAGSLWGGENQPQHF	TGCGCCGGCAGCTTGTGGGGGGGGGAAAATCAGCCCCAGCATTTT
TRBV30	TRBJ1-1	.	.	CAWSSTGTSEAFF	TGTGCCTGGAGTTCGACCGGGACCTCGGAAGCTTTCTTT
TRBV7-4	TRBJ1-3	TRBD1	.	CASSWTGGNTIYF	TGTGCCAGCAGCTGGACAGGGGGAAACACCATATATTTT